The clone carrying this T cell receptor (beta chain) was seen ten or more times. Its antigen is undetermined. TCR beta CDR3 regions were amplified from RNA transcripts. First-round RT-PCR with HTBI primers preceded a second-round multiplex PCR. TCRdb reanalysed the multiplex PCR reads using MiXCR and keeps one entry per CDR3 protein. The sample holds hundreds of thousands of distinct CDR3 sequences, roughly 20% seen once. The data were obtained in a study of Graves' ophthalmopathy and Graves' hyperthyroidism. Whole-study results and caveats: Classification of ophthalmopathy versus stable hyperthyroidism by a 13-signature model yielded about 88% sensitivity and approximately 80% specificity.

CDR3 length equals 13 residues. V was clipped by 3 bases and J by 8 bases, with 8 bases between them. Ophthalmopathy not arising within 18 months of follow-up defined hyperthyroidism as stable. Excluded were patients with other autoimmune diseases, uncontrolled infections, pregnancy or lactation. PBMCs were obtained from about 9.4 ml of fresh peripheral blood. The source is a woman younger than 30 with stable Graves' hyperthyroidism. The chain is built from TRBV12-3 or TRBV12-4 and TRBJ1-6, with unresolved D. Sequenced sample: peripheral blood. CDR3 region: CASSFQVDSPLHF. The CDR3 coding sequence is TGTGCCAGCAGTTTCCAGGTTGATTCACCCCTCCACTTT.